The 15 T cell receptor beta chains below were found in one sample sequenced in a study of blood T cell repertoires in COVID-19. Profiled with immunoSEQ multiplex PCR; TCRdb holds only in-frame clones, not every one. The profile covers 270,000 or so clones, with about four fifths appearing a single time and under 3.5% taken by the ten largest. The sample consisted of peripheral blood. All receptors derive from a woman aged 18-30 years with acute or convalescent COVID-19.

The J gene is TRBJ2-5, the V gene TRBV7-2, with 9 bases identical to TRBD1. V dropped 3 bases and J dropped 5; count of bases not matched to a gene: 10. CDR1 is SGHTA, CDR2 FQGNSA, per germline. The CDR3 has 16 amino acids. The CDR3 nucleotides read TGTGCCAGCAGCTTTCCCGGGACAGGGAAACGGGAGACCCAGTACTTC. As protein: CASSFPGTGKRETQYF. The variable domain in full, with the rest retrieved from reference TRBV7-2 and TRBJ2-5, is GAGVSQSPSNKVTEKGKDVELRCDPISGHTALYWYRQSLGQGLEFLIYFQGNSAPDKSGLPSDRFSAERTGGSVSTLTIQRTQQEDSAVYLCASSFPGTGKRETQYFGPGTRLLVL.

The rearrangement links TRBV6-5 to TRBJ2-7, with 9 bases aligning to TRBD1. Trimming took 2 bases from V and 6 from J; bases not matched to a gene: 5. This CDR3 contains 14 residues. CDR1 is MNHEY and CDR2 is SVGAGI in the germline V gene. The CDR3 sequence is CASSYRDRVGEQYF. CDR3 sequence (DNA): TGTGCCAGCAGTTACCGGGACAGGGTGGGCGAGCAGTACTTC.

The rearrangement links TRBV19 to TRBJ1-5; 9 bases map to TRBD1. Unmatched junction bases numbered 3, after V lost 7 bases and J lost 2 bases. In germline, CDR1 is LNHDA, CDR2 SQIVND (reference sequence). The CDR3 has 14 residues. CDR3 residues: CASTRTGGNQPQHF. CDR3 nucleotide sequence: TGTGCCAGTACGAGGACAGGGGGCAATCAGCCCCAGCATTTT.

This sequence joins TRBV28 and TRBJ2-3, with TRBD2 matching over 8 bases. Germline V gene sequence: CDR1 MDHEN, CDR2 SYDVKM. The CDR3 runs to 15 residues. The junction had 5 bases not matched to a gene; V was cut back by 6 bases and J by 0 bases. This CDR3 is CASRTGTRSTDTQYF. The CDR3 DNA reads TGTGCCAGCAGAACCGGGACTAGAAGCACAGATACGCAGTATTTT. The full variable domain, its missing parts supplied by reference TRBV28 and TRBJ2-3, is DVKVTQSSRYLVKRTGEKVFLECVQDMDHENMFWYRQDPGLGLRLIYFSYDVKMKEKGDIPEGYSVSREKKERFSLILESASTNQTSMYLCASRTGTRSTDTQYFGPGTRLTVL.

The CDR3 nucleotides are TGCAGCGTTCTCCGGGAGGGGTACGAGCAGTACTTC. The encoded protein is CSVLREGYEQYF. The chain employs TRBV29-1 and TRBJ2-7; TRBD2 agrees at 8 bases. CDR1 SQVTM and CDR2 ANQGSEA come from the germline V gene. CDR3 size: 12 residues. J lost 4 bases, V lost 5 bases, and 4 bases had no gene match.

This clone has just one count. This rearrangement joins TRBV28 to TRBJ1-1; D is undetermined. The CDR3 totals 13 residues. The V and J ends lost 2 bases and 0 bases respectively, with 4 bases between them. Germline CDR1 reads MDHEN; CDR2 reads SYDVKM. The CDR3 DNA sequence: TGTGCCAGCAGTTTACACATGAACACTGAAGCTTTCTTT. This sequence encodes CASSLHMNTEAFF.

The chain combines TRBV9 with TRBJ1-1; D gene ambiguous. V was shortened by 4 bases and J by 5 bases, with 21 bases between the two germline ends. Germline CDR1 and CDR2: SGDLS and YYNGEE. The CDR3 consists of 16 residues. CDR3 residues: CASSPQTRVGRTEAFF. The CDR3 bases are TGTGCCAGCAGCCCCCAAACGAGGGTGGGGAGAACTGAAGCTTTCTTT.

The chain joins TRBV12-3 or TRBV12-4 to TRBJ1-4; perhaps TRBD1 as D (6 bases). Trimming took off 1 base at V and 9 bases at J, with 9 bases between the two ends. The CDR3 contains 13 residues. CDR3 residues: CASSLVTGQKLFF. The CDR3 nucleotides are TGTGCCAGCAGTTTAGTGACAGGTCAAAAACTGTTTTTT.

This chain connects TRBV6-6 to TRBJ1-5; 12 positions agree with TRBD1. This CDR3 contains 15 residues. The V and J ends lost 4 bases and 7 bases, in that order; junction bases with no gene match: 5. The V gene's germline CDR1 is MNHNY and CDR2 SVGAGI (reference sequence). This chain's CDR3 is CASSFPGQGAQPQHF. DNA for the CDR3: TGTGCCAGCAGTTTCCCGGGACAGGGGGCCCAGCCCCAGCATTTT.

This clone was recorded a few times. The gene calls are TRBV11-3 and TRBJ2-7, with D possibly matching TRBD2 (5 bases). CDR3 length: 18 amino acids. CDR1 and CDR2 from the germline V gene are SGHNT and YENEEA. Trimming removed 0 bases at V and 3 bases at J, with 21 bases between. The chain's CDR3 is CASSLEVEAKLGNYEQYF. The CDR3 DNA reads as TGTGCCAGCAGCTTAGAAGTGGAGGCAAAACTTGGCAACTACGAGCAGTACTTC.

The V gene is TRBV6-2 or TRBV6-3, the J gene TRBJ2-7; TRBD2 agrees at 8 bases. The CDR3 spans 14 residues. V lost 2 bases to trimming and J lost 7 bases; unmatched junction nucleotides: 7. From germline, CDR1 is MNHEY and CDR2 SVGEGT. This CDR3 is CASSYAGGTGEQYF. The CDR3 DNA reads TGTGCCAGCAGTTACGCGGGAGGCACGGGGGAGCAGTACTTC.

This rearrangement joins TRBV9 to TRBJ1-1, with 8 bases that match TRBD1. J lost 7 bases, V lost 3 bases, and 5 bases had no gene match. The CDR3 spans 13 residues. CDR1 and CDR2 from the germline V gene are SGDLS and YYNGEE. Here the CDR3 reads CASSGTGGHEAFF. CDR3 bases: TGTGCCAGCAGCGGTACAGGGGGGCATGAAGCTTTCTTT.

V and J are TRBV2 and TRBJ2-5; a possible D gene is TRBD1 (5 bases). The CDR3 is made up of 13 amino acids. Trimming cost V 10 bases and J 2 bases, with 14 bases left between them. Germline V gene sequence: CDR1 SNHLY, CDR2 FYNNEI. The CDR3 nucleotides read TGTGCCATCGGTCGCGACAGACAAGAGACCCAGTACTTC. Its translation: CAIGRDRQETQYF.

J is TRBJ2-1 and V is TRBV6-1, with 9 bases fitting TRBD2. This CDR3 contains 18 residues. V gave up 2 bases and J gave up 7 bases; unmatched junction bases: 15. The germline V gene has CDR1 MNHNS and CDR2 SASEGT. CDR3 in DNA: TGTGCCAGCAGTGAATCTTGGGTTTGGCTAGCGGGGAAGAATGAGCAGTTCTTC. As protein: CASSESWVWLAGKNEQFF.

The CDR3 region is CASRASLGGYTF. The CDR3 DNA is TGTGCCAGCAGGGCCTCCCTAGGTGGCTACACCTTC. The J gene is TRBJ1-2, the V gene TRBV14; D remains unclear. Germline lookup yields CDR1 SGHDN and CDR2 FVKESK. The CDR3 totals 12 residues. Trimming removed 6 bases from V and 7 bases from J, with 12 bases in between.